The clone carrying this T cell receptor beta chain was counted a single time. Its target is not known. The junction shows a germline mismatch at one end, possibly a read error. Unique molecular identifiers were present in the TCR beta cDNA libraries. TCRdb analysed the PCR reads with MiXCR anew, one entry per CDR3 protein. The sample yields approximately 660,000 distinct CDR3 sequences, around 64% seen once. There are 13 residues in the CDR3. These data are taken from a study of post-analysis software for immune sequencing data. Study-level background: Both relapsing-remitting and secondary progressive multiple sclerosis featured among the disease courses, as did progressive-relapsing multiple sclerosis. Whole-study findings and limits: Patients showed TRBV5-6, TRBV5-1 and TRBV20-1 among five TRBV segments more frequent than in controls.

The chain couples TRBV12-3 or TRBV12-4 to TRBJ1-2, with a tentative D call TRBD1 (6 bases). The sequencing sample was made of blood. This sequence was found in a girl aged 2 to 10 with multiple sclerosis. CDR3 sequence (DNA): TGTGCCGGCAGTTTAGGGGGAGTGGATGGCTACACCTTC. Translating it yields CAGSLGGVDGYTF.